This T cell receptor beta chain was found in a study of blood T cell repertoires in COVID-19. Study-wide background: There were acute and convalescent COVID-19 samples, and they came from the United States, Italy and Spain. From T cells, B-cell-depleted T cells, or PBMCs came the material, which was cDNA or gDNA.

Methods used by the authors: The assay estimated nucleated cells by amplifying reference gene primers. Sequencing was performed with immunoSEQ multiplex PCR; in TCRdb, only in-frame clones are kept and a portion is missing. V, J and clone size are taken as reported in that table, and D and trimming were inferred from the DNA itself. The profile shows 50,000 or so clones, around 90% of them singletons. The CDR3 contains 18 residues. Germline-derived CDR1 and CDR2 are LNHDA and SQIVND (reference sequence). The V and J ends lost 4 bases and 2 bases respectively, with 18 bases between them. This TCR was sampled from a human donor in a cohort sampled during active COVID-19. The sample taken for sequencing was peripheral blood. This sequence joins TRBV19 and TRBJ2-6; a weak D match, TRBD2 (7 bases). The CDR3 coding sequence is TGTGCCAGTAGTACCAAGGGTTACGGGGGGCCTGGGGCCAACGTCCTGACTTTC. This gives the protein CASSTKGYGGPGANVLTF. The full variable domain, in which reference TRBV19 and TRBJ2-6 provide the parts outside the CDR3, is DGGITQSPKYLFRKEGQNVTLSCEQNLNHDAMYWYRQDPGQGLRLIYYSQIVNDFQKGDIAEGYSVSREKKESFPLTVTSAQKNPTAFYLCASSTKGYGGPGANVLTFGAGSRLTVL.